This TCR beta chain derives from a study of blood T cell repertoires in COVID-19. Study context: Italy, Spain and the United States were the sources of the convalescent and acute COVID-19 samples. In each case, the material was cDNA or gDNA derived from T cells, B-cell-depleted T cells, or PBMCs.

Original handling: Amplified reference gene primers provided the basis for estimating nucleated cell counts. TCRdb's table, derived via immunoSEQ multiplex PCR, lists solely in-frame clones and lacks some. The V and J calls and clone size were taken over from that table, and D and trimming were inferred from the DNA. Among 110,000 or so clones listed, roughly 90% were seen once. The CDR3 is 15 residues long. Looked up from germline, CDR1 is MNHEY and CDR2 is SVGAGI. V shed 6 bases and J shed 0 bases, with 15 bases lying between them. The TCR was taken from a human donor in a cohort sampled during active COVID-19. Sequencing input: peripheral blood. The chain employs TRBV6-5 and TRBJ2-7; no definite D call. For the CDR3, the DNA is TGTGCCAGCAGCCTACGGGTACCAAGCTCCTACGAGCAGTACTTC. Its translation is CASSLRVPSSYEQYF.